This T cell receptor beta chain appears in the sequencing data of a study of CD8 T cells in Susac syndrome. RNA in amounts of roughly 0.5 to 1 ug was reverse transcribed with random hexamers. TCRdb reprocessed the immunoSEQ multiplex PCR reads with MiXCR, giving one entry per CDR3 protein. The sample lists about 160,000 distinct CDR3 sequences, around 95% occurring once. The germline V gene has CDR1 SQVTM and CDR2 ANQGSEA. The CDR3 is 15 amino acids. Trimming at V came to 6 bases and at J to 7 bases, leaving 12 bases not matched to a gene. J is TRBJ2-1 and V is TRBV29-1; 10 bases are shared with TRBD1. Material for sequencing was CD4+ T cells from PBMCs. This receptor was taken from a human donor with Susac syndrome. CDR3 in DNA: TGCAGCGTCAACCGACAGGGGGCGTCCTCAAATGAGCAGTTCTTC. Translating gives CSVNRQGASSNEQFF.